This T cell receptor (beta chain) came from a study of T-cell memory formation after mild COVID-19. This clonotype came up a few times. cDNA libraries for TCR alpha and TCR beta, carrying sample barcodes and UMIs, came from 5'RACE with constant-segment primers. One entry per CDR3 protein, called by TCRdb with MiXCR from the 5' RACE reads. The data show 55,000 to 70,000 distinct CDR3 sequences, with around 30% seen just once and 43% held by the top ten. The material sequenced was PBMCs or a T cell subset sorted from them (not recorded which). This TCR derives from a man aged 18 to 30 who had mild COVID-19 (a few samples of this study predate the infection). Cell type and time point are not known.

In DNA, the CDR3 is TGCAGTGCCATAGCGGTCCTACCGCTACTGGGAGAGCAGTACTTC. Residues: CSAIAVLPLLGEQYF. This chain connects TRBV20-1 to TRBJ2-7, with a tentative D call TRBD2 (6 bases). Trimming stripped 6 bases from V and 7 bases from J, with 25 bases between. Germline assignment: CDR1 DFQATT and CDR2 SNEGSKA (reference sequence). CDR3 size: 15 residues.